This is a list of T cell receptor beta chains from one sample in a study of blood T cell repertoires in COVID-19. Sequenced by immunoSEQ multiplex PCR; TCRdb stores in-frame clones only, minus some. The sample has under 200,000 clones, nearly 85% seen once. Input material: peripheral blood. The origin of the receptors is a woman aged 25 to 39 with acute or convalescent COVID-19. Both conserved end residues are part of each CDR3. The order of the fields is D gene, V gene, J gene, clone size, CDR3 DNA, CDR3 protein. D genes are given only for firm matches. The size entry is marked missing in some rows and otherwise reads once, few, many or a size class.

D: TRBD1
V: TRBV10-1
J: TRBJ2-2
size: .
DNA: TGCGCCAGCGGGGGACAGATCGGGGAGCTGTTTTTT
CDR3: CASGGQIGELFF

D: .
V: TRBV4-2
J: TRBJ1-2
size: .
DNA: TGTGCCAGCAGCCAAGAGAGCAGGGACTATGGCTACACCTTC
CDR3: CASSQESRDYGYTF

D: .
V: TRBV11-2
J: TRBJ2-5
size: .
DNA: TGTGCCAGCAGCTTATCGAGGGAGACCCAGTACTTC
CDR3: CASSLSRETQYF

D: TRBD2
V: TRBV18
J: TRBJ2-3
size: .
DNA: TGTGCCAGCTCACCACCGGGACTAGCGGGGCACACAGATACGCAGTATTTT
CDR3: CASSPPGLAGHTDTQYF

D: TRBD1
V: TRBV5-6
J: TRBJ1-3
size: .
DNA: TGTGCCAGCAGCGGAAGACGACAGGGGCCTCGGTCTGGAAACACCATATATTTT
CDR3: CASSGRRQGPRSGNTIYF

D: TRBD1
V: TRBV10-2
J: TRBJ1-2
size: .
DNA: TGCGCCAGCAAACCGGGACAGGAACATGGCTACACCTTC
CDR3: CASKPGQEHGYTF

D: .
V: TRBV3-1/TRBV3-2
J: TRBJ2-7
size: .
DNA: TGTGCCAGCAGCCCACGAGAGGGCAGAAGAGGCCACGAGCAGTACTTC
CDR3: CASSPREGRRGHEQYF

D: TRBD1
V: TRBV5-1
J: TRBJ2-7
size: .
DNA: TGCGCCAGCAGTCTACAGGGGCCACAGGGGGAGCAGTACTTC
CDR3: CASSLQGPQGEQYF

D: .
V: TRBV6-4
J: TRBJ1-2
size: few
DNA: TGTGCCAGCAGTTTTACGTGGGGGGGCGCCGACTATGGCTACACCTTC
CDR3: CASSFTWGGADYGYTF

D: .
V: TRBV5-1
J: TRBJ2-3
size: .
DNA: TGCGCCAGCAGCTTGGTAGGGGTCACAGATACGCAGTATTTT
CDR3: CASSLVGVTDTQYF

D: .
V: TRBV7-2
J: TRBJ1-2
size: .
DNA: TGTGCCAGCAGCTTAGCACACGATGGCTACACCTTC
CDR3: CASSLAHDGYTF

D: .
V: TRBV5-6
J: TRBJ1-3
size: .
DNA: TGTGCCAGCAGAGTCGAGAAGAGGAATCGGGGAAACACCATATATTTT
CDR3: CASRVEKRNRGNTIYF

D: TRBD1
V: TRBV7-2
J: TRBJ1-4
size: .
DNA: TGTGCCAGCAGTCCCCCCGGGACAGGCAATGAAAAACTGTTTTTT
CDR3: CASSPPGTGNEKLFF

D: TRBD2
V: TRBV7-8
J: TRBJ2-1
size: .
DNA: TGTGCCAGCAGAAAACCGGGACTAGAAGTATCCTACAATGAGCAGTTCTTC
CDR3: CASRKPGLEVSYNEQFF

D: TRBD2
V: TRBV28
J: TRBJ2-2
size: .
DNA: TGTGCCAGCGTGGCCAGCGGGGGGTACACCGGGGAGCTGTTTTTT
CDR3: CASVASGGYTGELFF

D: .
V: TRBV6-4
J: TRBJ1-1
size: few
DNA: TGTGCCAGCTCGACAGAGATGAACACTGAAGCTTTCTTT
CDR3: CASSTEMNTEAFF

D: TRBD1
V: TRBV28
J: TRBJ1-5
size: .
DNA: TGTGCCAGCAGCCGGAGACAGGGGGGGTATCAGCCCCAGCATTTT
CDR3: CASSRRQGGYQPQHF

D: .
V: TRBV7-3
J: TRBJ2-7
size: .
DNA: TGTGCCAGCAGCTCCGTAGGGGGGTACAGGGGCGAGCAGTACTTC
CDR3: CASSSVGGYRGEQYF

D: .
V: TRBV5-4
J: TRBJ2-5
size: .
DNA: TGTGCCAGCAGCCGGGAAGAGACCCAGTACTTC
CDR3: CASSREETQYF

D: TRBD2
V: TRBV6-6
J: TRBJ2-7
size: .
DNA: TGTGCCAGCAGCCGACCCGGGACTAGCGGTGCTCCAGGGAGCGAGCAGTACTTC
CDR3: CASSRPGTSGAPGSEQYF

D: .
V: TRBV9
J: TRBJ1-3
size: .
DNA: TGTGCCAGCAGCGTAGCCCCTGACAGTATCGCTGGAAACACCATATATTTT
CDR3: CASSVAPDSIAGNTIYF

D: TRBD2
V: TRBV13
J: TRBJ2-1
size: .
DNA: TGTGCCAGCAGCTTAGCCCCCCAGCGGGACTCCTACAATGAGCAGTTCTTC
CDR3: CASSLAPQRDSYNEQFF

D: .
V: TRBV24-1
J: TRBJ1-6
size: .
DNA: TGTGCCACCAGTGAGATGACAGGCTCACCCCTCCACTTT
CDR3: CATSEMTGSPLHF

D: .
V: TRBV4-3
J: TRBJ1-1
size: .
DNA: TGCGCCAGCAGGAAGGACAGCGAATTTACTGAAGCTTTCTTT
CDR3: CASRKDSEFTEAFF

D: TRBD2
V: TRBV10-3
J: TRBJ2-7
size: .
DNA: TGTGCCATCGGACTAGCCTCCCGGGTGCAGTACTTC
CDR3: CAIGLASRVQYF

D: TRBD1
V: TRBV28
J: TRBJ2-1
size: .
DNA: TGTGCCAGCAGTCCCGGGACAGAGTACAATGAGCAGTTCTTC
CDR3: CASSPGTEYNEQFF

D: TRBD1
V: TRBV9
J: TRBJ2-7
size: once
DNA: TGTGCCTCCTCCCGGGACAGGGGGTTTGGGGAGCAGTACTTC
CDR3: CASSRDRGFGEQYF

D: TRBD2
V: TRBV15
J: TRBJ2-2
size: .
DNA: TGTGCCACCAGCTTTCGATCGGGCACTAGCGGGAGAACGAACACCGGGGAGCTGTTTTTT
CDR3: CATSFRSGTSGRTNTGELFF

D: .
V: TRBV27
J: TRBJ2-5
size: .
DNA: TGTGCCAGCAGCACTCAAGGACAGAAGCAGTACTTC
CDR3: CASSTQGQKQYF

D: .
V: TRBV6-1
J: TRBJ1-4
size: .
DNA: TGTGCCAGCAGTGAAGATAGAGTGGGGGGTGAAAAACTGTTTTTT
CDR3: CASSEDRVGGEKLFF

D: .
V: TRBV15
J: TRBJ1-1
size: medium-sized
DNA: TGTGCCACCAGCAGAGGACAGGAGATTGAAGCTTTCTTT
CDR3: CATSRGQEIEAFF

D: .
V: TRBV3-1/TRBV3-2
J: TRBJ2-3
size: .
DNA: TGTGCCAGCAGCCAAGAAAGCTTTGGTAGCGGAGAAGGCACAGATACGCAGTATTTT
CDR3: CASSQESFGSGEGTDTQYF

D: .
V: TRBV4-1
J: TRBJ1-5
size: .
DNA: TGCGCCAGCAGCCATCGACAGAGCAATCAGCCCCAGCATTTT
CDR3: CASSHRQSNQPQHF

D: TRBD1
V: TRBV12-3/TRBV12-4
J: TRBJ1-1
size: .
DNA: TGTGCCAGCAGCCGAGGACAGGTTGAAGCTTTCTTT
CDR3: CASSRGQVEAFF

D: .
V: TRBV7-9
J: TRBJ2-2
size: .
DNA: TGTGCCAGCAGTTACGACATAGGCCTGAACACCGGGGAGCTGTTTTTT
CDR3: CASSYDIGLNTGELFF

D: TRBD2
V: TRBV4-1
J: TRBJ2-3
size: .
DNA: TGCGCCAGCAGCCAAGACGGCGGGGGACGAGATACGCAGTATTTT
CDR3: CASSQDGGGRDTQYF

D: .
V: TRBV5-5
J: TRBJ2-7
size: .
DNA: TGTGCCAGCAGCTTAGAACAGCTCTACGAGCAGTACTTC
CDR3: CASSLEQLYEQYF

D: .
V: TRBV5-5
J: TRBJ1-2
size: .
DNA: TGTGCCAGCAGCGGGGGCGCTAACTATGGCTACACCTTC
CDR3: CASSGGANYGYTF

D: .
V: TRBV6-2/TRBV6-3
J: TRBJ2-1
size: .
DNA: TGTGCCAGCAGTTACTCGCCGGGACTCCAGTTCTTC
CDR3: CASSYSPGLQFF

D: .
V: TRBV6-2/TRBV6-3
J: TRBJ1-2
size: .
DNA: TGTGCCAGCAGTTACATAGGGGCCGGCTCGGGCTACACCTTC
CDR3: CASSYIGAGSGYTF

D: .
V: TRBV5-5
J: TRBJ2-3
size: .
DNA: TGTGCCAGCAGCCCCCAGGGCTTAGCAGATACGCAGTATTTT
CDR3: CASSPQGLADTQYF

D: TRBD2
V: TRBV6-4
J: TRBJ2-1
size: .
DNA: TGTGCCAGCAGTGAGGGGACTAGCGGGGACAATGAGCAGTTCTTC
CDR3: CASSEGTSGDNEQFF

D: .
V: TRBV7-2
J: TRBJ2-3
size: .
DNA: TGTGCCAGCAGCAAAGGACAGCCCCGTGATACGCAGTATTTT
CDR3: CASSKGQPRDTQYF

D: .
V: TRBV19
J: TRBJ1-4
size: .
DNA: TGTGCCAGTAGTACTCACATCGAATTCAATGAAAAACTGTTTTTT
CDR3: CASSTHIEFNEKLFF

D: .
V: TRBV6-2/TRBV6-3
J: TRBJ2-7
size: few
DNA: TGTGCCAGCAGTTATACTATGGACAGCTACGAGCAGTACTTC
CDR3: CASSYTMDSYEQYF

D: .
V: TRBV9
J: TRBJ1-3
size: few
DNA: TGTGCCAGCAGCGTAGCCCTTGGAAACACCATATATTTT
CDR3: CASSVALGNTIYF

D: .
V: TRBV15
J: TRBJ2-1
size: once
DNA: TGTGCCACCAGCAGCAGGTCACCCGTGAATGAGCAGTTCTTC
CDR3: CATSSRSPVNEQFF

D: TRBD1
V: TRBV12-3/TRBV12-4
J: TRBJ1-5
size: .
DNA: TGTGCCAGCAGCCTGGGACAGAATCAGCCCCAGCATTTT
CDR3: CASSLGQNQPQHF

D: .
V: TRBV27
J: TRBJ1-1
size: .
DNA: TGTGCCAGCAGTTACAGGATGAACACTGAAGCTTTCTTT
CDR3: CASSYRMNTEAFF

D: TRBD1
V: TRBV10-3
J: TRBJ2-7
size: .
DNA: TGTGCCATCAGTGGCGCGGGACAGGGCTCCGAGCAGTACTTC
CDR3: CAISGAGQGSEQYF